This is a list of T cell receptor beta chains from one sample in a study of vaccination and CD4 T cells after COVID-19. These receptors lack a known antigen. Each CDR3 protein is one row after TCRdb ran MiXCR on the PCR reads. The sample comprises 17,000 or so distinct CDR3 sequences, 23% of which are singletons, and roughly 7.5% rests with the top ten. What was sequenced was cultured CD4+ T cells from blood. The receptors were gathered from a human donor with COVID-19. Each CDR3 is given with its conserved first and last residue. The order of the fields is J gene, V gene, D gene, clone size, CDR3 DNA, CDR3 protein. The D gene is left open where the match is weak. Clone size is given for some rows only: seen once, a few or many times, or a class if the clone is expanded.

>TRBJ2-7|TRBV5-1|-|-
TGCGCCAGCAGCTTGGAGGGGGGGGCCGGGTACGAGCAGTACTTC
CASSLEGGAGYEQYF
>TRBJ1-4|TRBV5-4|TRBD1|-
TGTGCCAGCAGCGCCCGACAGGGCCCAACTAATGAAAAACTGTTTTTT
CASSARQGPTNEKLFF
>TRBJ1-1|TRBV6-1|-|-
TGTGCCAGCAGCCTATTCGGCGGGGGGAACACTGAAGCTTTCTTT
CASSLFGGGNTEAFF
>TRBJ1-5|TRBV6-1|-|medium-sized
TGTGCCAGCAGCTCTCGCGGGGTTAGCAATCAGCCCCAGCATTTT
CASSSRGVSNQPQHF
>TRBJ1-1|TRBV6-5|-|few
TGTGCCAGCAGTTACTCAACCGGGACCGACGAAGCTTTCTTT
CASSYSTGTDEAFF
>TRBJ1-2|TRBV20-1|-|few
TGCAGTGCTAGTCACGGGGCTGCATACACCTTC
CSASHGAAYTF
>TRBJ2-6|TRBV11-3|-|few
TGTGCCAGCAGCTTCTCTGGGGCCAACGTCCTGACTTTC
CASSFSGANVLTF
>TRBJ2-3|TRBV27|TRBD1|-
TGTGCCAGCAGTAGGACAGGGGGCGCAGATACGCAGTATTTT
CASSRTGGADTQYF
>TRBJ1-6|TRBV7-8|-|few
TGTGCCAGCAGCCGGGATTCTAATTCACCCCTCCACTTT
CASSRDSNSPLHF
>TRBJ1-5|TRBV20-1|-|-
TGCAGTGCTAGAGATAGCGGCCAGATCAATCAGCCCCAGCATTTT
CSARDSGQINQPQHF
>TRBJ2-5|TRBV30|TRBD1|few
TGTGCCTGGAAACAACCTCCGAACAGGGGTATATTTGAGACCCAGTACTTC
CAWKQPPNRGIFETQYF
>TRBJ2-7|TRBV19|TRBD1|-
TGTGCCAGTAGTGACAGGGGGCTGTACGAGCAGTACTTC
CASSDRGLYEQYF
>TRBJ1-1|TRBV12-3/TRBV12-4|-|few
TGTGCCAGCAGTTTAGGTTCGGGTACTGAAGCTTTCTTT
CASSLGSGTEAFF
>TRBJ1-4|TRBV19|TRBD1|few
TGTGCCAGTAATCACCGGGACAGGGGCTGGTTTTTT
CASNHRDRGWFF
>TRBJ2-7|TRBV6-2/TRBV6-3|-|-
TGTGCCAGCAGCAGTAACAATGGACTGGTAATCCCCTACGAGCAGTACTTC
CASSSNNGLVIPYEQYF
>TRBJ2-5|TRBV27|-|-
TGTGCCAGTAGTACCGGGACCCCAGGAAAGACCCAGTACTTC
CASSTGTPGKTQYF
>TRBJ2-7|TRBV7-2|TRBD1|-
TGTGCCAGCAGCGGACAGGGACGGGGCTCCTACGAGCAGTACTTC
CASSGQGRGSYEQYF
>TRBJ1-3|TRBV10-3|TRBD1|few
TGTGCCATCAGTATGGGACAGTCGAGCTCTGGAAACACCATATATTTT
CAISMGQSSSGNTIYF
>TRBJ1-1|TRBV19|-|few
TGTGCCAGTAGTATGATCCGGATCTTGGTGAACACTGAAGCTTTCTTT
CASSMIRILVNTEAFF
>TRBJ2-7|TRBV7-2|-|few
TGTGCCAGCAGCCCCTCACTGAAGTCCTACGAGCAGTACTTC
CASSPSLKSYEQYF
>TRBJ1-1|TRBV5-1|TRBD1|-
TGCGCCAGCAAGCAGGGGGCAACTGAAGCTTTCTTT
CASKQGATEAFF
>TRBJ2-7|TRBV4-2|TRBD1|few
TGTGCCAGCAGCCAGGGACAGGGGGCCTTCGAGCAGTACTTC
CASSQGQGAFEQYF
>TRBJ1-4|TRBV20-1|-|-
TGCAGTGCTAGAGATCGGGGAGGGAATGAAAAACTGTTTTTT
CSARDRGGNEKLFF
>TRBJ1-6|TRBV11-3|-|large
TGTGCCAGCAGCTTAGATAGTCGGGCTGGGTCACCCCTCCACTTT
CASSLDSRAGSPLHF
>TRBJ1-1|TRBV6-5|-|few
TGTGCCAGCAGTTACTCAGCCGGGACGGTGAACACTGAAGCTTTCTTT
CASSYSAGTVNTEAFF
>TRBJ1-2|TRBV20-1|-|few
TGCAGTGCTAGTGAAGACAACTATGGCTACACCTTC
CSASEDNYGYTF
>TRBJ2-2|TRBV19|-|few
TGTGCCAGTAACCCAGGGGGGGGCACCGGGGAGCTGTTTTTT
CASNPGGGTGELFF
>TRBJ1-1|TRBV9|-|-
TGTGCCAGCAGCGCCCCAGGGACTATGAACACTGAAGCTTTCTTT
CASSAPGTMNTEAFF
>TRBJ2-7|TRBV5-1|-|-
TGCGCCAGCAGACGGGCGGGGGCTGGCGATGACTCCTACGAGCAGTACTTC
CASRRAGAGDDSYEQYF
>TRBJ2-3|TRBV4-2|-|-
TGTGCCAGCAGCCAAGACGGGGCAGGGCCTAGGGGTTTGGCGCAGTATTTT
CASSQDGAGPRGLAQYF
>TRBJ1-6|TRBV20-1|TRBD1|-
TGCAGTGCTAGACCGACAGGGAGGGTGAATTCACCCCTCCACTTT
CSARPTGRVNSPLHF
>TRBJ1-2|TRBV27|-|medium-sized
TGTGCCAGCAGCCAACAGGGAGGGCCTAACTATGGCTACACCTTC
CASSQQGGPNYGYTF
>TRBJ1-6|TRBV27|-|few
TGTGCCAGCGGAACCTGGGACACCAGGGGTAATTCACCCCTCCACTTT
CASGTWDTRGNSPLHF
>TRBJ1-4|TRBV6-1|-|few
TGTGCCAGCCGTACCTTATCGGGAGAAAAACTGTTTTTT
CASRTLSGEKLFF
>TRBJ1-1|TRBV7-9|-|medium-sized
TGTGCCAGCAGCTTACGGGACGGGAGGGGCACTGAAGCTTTCTTT
CASSLRDGRGTEAFF
>TRBJ1-3|TRBV6-1|TRBD1|-
TGTGCCAGCAGCCCGACAGGGGGCGTTGGAAACACCATATATTTT
CASSPTGGVGNTIYF
>TRBJ1-1|TRBV7-9|-|few
TGTGCCAGCAGCCGCAAATCAGGGGCCAGGGACCCGATGATTAACACTGAAGCTTTCTTT
CASSRKSGARDPMINTEAFF
>TRBJ2-5|TRBV12-3/TRBV12-4|-|few
TGTGCCAGCAGTTTAATGGGCTACCAAAGGAAGGAGACCCAGTACTTC
CASSLMGYQRKETQYF
>TRBJ2-2|TRBV5-5|TRBD1|few
TGTGCCAGCAGCTTGGGCCCAGGGGGCACCGGGGAGCTGTTTTTT
CASSLGPGGTGELFF
>TRBJ2-2|TRBV20-1|-|-
TGCAGTGCTGGCCGGGCCACGAACACCGGGGAGCTGTTTTTT
CSAGRATNTGELFF
>TRBJ2-1|TRBV28|-|few
TGTGCCAGCAGTTTGATACAGGCCGCTAACAATGAGCAGTTCTTC
CASSLIQAANNEQFF
>TRBJ1-6|TRBV5-1|TRBD1|-
TGCGCCAGCAGCGAGGCTCCAGGGGGGGGAACGACACCCCTCCACTTT
CASSEAPGGGTTPLHF
>TRBJ2-7|TRBV2|TRBD1|-
TGTGCCAGCAGTGAAGTTCAGGGGGCGTACGAGCAGTACTTC
CASSEVQGAYEQYF
>TRBJ2-3|TRBV4-1|-|few
TGCGCCAGCAGCCAAGGAGTTGCGACAGATACGCAGTATTTT
CASSQGVATDTQYF
>TRBJ2-7|TRBV7-2|TRBD1|-
TGTGCCAGCAGGGGGGGACAGGTCTCCGAGCAGTACTTC
CASRGGQVSEQYF
>TRBJ2-6|TRBV7-7|-|-
TGTGCTAGCGGCCCAGAGTCTGGGGCCAACGTCCTGACTTTC
CASGPESGANVLTF
>TRBJ2-4|TRBV6-1|TRBD1|few
TGTGCCAGCAACACAGGGGCCGGAGCCAAAAACATTCAGTACTTC
CASNTGAGAKNIQYF
>TRBJ1-3|TRBV27|-|-
TGTGCCAGCCGCTCAACCCCGGACTCTGGAAACACCATATATTTT
CASRSTPDSGNTIYF
>TRBJ2-2|TRBV6-1|-|-
TGTGCCAGCAGGGACCCGCCCGGGGAGCTGTTTTTT
CASRDPPGELFF
>TRBJ2-1|TRBV6-5|TRBD2|few
TGTGCCAGCAGTTACTCGATTTCCAGCGGGGGGCGGGGTGAGCAGTTCTTC
CASSYSISSGGRGEQFF
>TRBJ2-7|TRBV2|-|few
TGTGCCAGCATGAACGGGCAGGGGTGGGCCTACGAGCAGTACTTC
CASMNGQGWAYEQYF
>TRBJ1-5|TRBV28|TRBD1|-
TGTGCCAGCAGCCTCATGACAGGGAGAATTCAGCCCCAGCATTTT
CASSLMTGRIQPQHF
>TRBJ2-4|TRBV6-2/TRBV6-3|-|few
TGTGCCAGCAGTTACTCGAGTAGAGTGCCCCTGCCCAAAAACATTCAGTACTTC
CASSYSSRVPLPKNIQYF
>TRBJ1-6|TRBV3-1|-|-
TGTGCCACAGAGGGGGGGGGTAATCTTAATTCACCCCTCCACTTT
CATEGGGNLNSPLHF
>TRBJ2-5|TRBV15|-|-
TGTGCCACCAGCAGAGATCGTCTAGACCAAGAGACCCAGTACTTC
CATSRDRLDQETQYF
>TRBJ2-2|TRBV20-1|TRBD1|few
TGCAGTGCTAGCGACAGGGTATGGACCGGGGAGCTGTTTTTT
CSASDRVWTGELFF
>TRBJ1-3|TRBV27|-|-
TGTGCCAGCAGTTTGACGGCTATCCACTCTGGAAACACCATATATTTT
CASSLTAIHSGNTIYF